Listed below are T cell receptor beta chains from one sample, sequenced in a study. TCRdb analysed the reads with MiXCR anew, one entry per CDR3 protein. The sample holds some 6,000 distinct CDR3 sequences, around 8.8% seen once. Sequencing was carried out using CD4+ T cells from synovial fluid. The receptors shown here come from a human donor with rheumatoid arthritis. Both conserved end residues are part of each CDR3. Fields, in order: D gene, V gene, J gene, clone size, CDR3 DNA, CDR3 protein. The D gene is left open where the match is weak. Clone size, where shown, is once, few, many, or a class for clones that have expanded.

d_gene: NA
v_gene: TRBV30
j_gene: TRBJ1-1
abundance: many
CDR3nt: TGTGCCTGGAGTACACCACAGGGAGGAACTGAAGCTTTCTTT
CDR3aa: CAWSTPQGGTEAFF

d_gene: TRBD2
v_gene: TRBV4-1
j_gene: TRBJ2-1
abundance: medium-sized
CDR3nt: TGCGCCAGCAGCCTCGGACTAGCGGGAGGTTTTGAGCAGTTCTTC
CDR3aa: CASSLGLAGGFEQFF

d_gene: TRBD2
v_gene: TRBV10-3
j_gene: TRBJ2-4
abundance: many
CDR3nt: TGTGCCATCAGTGAGTTCGGGAGGGCTGCCAAAAACATTCAGTACTTC
CDR3aa: CAISEFGRAAKNIQYF

d_gene: NA
v_gene: TRBV12-3/TRBV12-4
j_gene: TRBJ2-3
abundance: NA
CDR3nt: TGTGCCAGCAGTTCAAGCGGTTCCTGGGATACGCAGTATTTT
CDR3aa: CASSSSGSWDTQYF

d_gene: TRBD2
v_gene: TRBV19
j_gene: TRBJ2-1
abundance: NA
CDR3nt: TGTGCCAGTAGTATTGGACTAGCCCGGGACAATGAGCAGTTCTTC
CDR3aa: CASSIGLARDNEQFF

d_gene: NA
v_gene: TRBV2
j_gene: TRBJ2-1
abundance: NA
CDR3nt: TGTGCCAGCAGTGAACAAATATACAATGAGCAGTTCTTC
CDR3aa: CASSEQIYNEQFF

d_gene: NA
v_gene: TRBV7-9
j_gene: TRBJ2-1
abundance: NA
CDR3nt: TGTGCCAGCAGCTTAATGACCTCGCATGAGCAGTTCTTC
CDR3aa: CASSLMTSHEQFF

d_gene: TRBD2
v_gene: TRBV3-1
j_gene: TRBJ2-1
abundance: large
CDR3nt: TGTGCCAGCAGCCAACAGGGACTAGCGGGAGCGGGTGAGCAGTTCTTC
CDR3aa: CASSQQGLAGAGEQFF

d_gene: TRBD1
v_gene: TRBV18
j_gene: TRBJ2-7
abundance: NA
CDR3nt: TGTGCCAGCTCACGAGCCCCCCCCGGGACAGGGGGACACGAGCAGTACTTC
CDR3aa: CASSRAPPGTGGHEQYF

d_gene: TRBD1
v_gene: TRBV19
j_gene: TRBJ2-1
abundance: few
CDR3nt: TGTGCCAGTAGTATAGACGGGCCCGGGACAGGGAGGAATGAGCAGTTCTTC
CDR3aa: CASSIDGPGTGRNEQFF

d_gene: NA
v_gene: TRBV28
j_gene: TRBJ2-7
abundance: NA
CDR3nt: TGTGCCAGCACCACAGGGGGGGGGGAGCTCTACGAGCAGTACTTC
CDR3aa: CASTTGGGELYEQYF

d_gene: NA
v_gene: TRBV24-1
j_gene: TRBJ1-2
abundance: medium-sized
CDR3nt: TGTGCCACCAGTGGAGGGCTTGTGTCGGGAAACTATGGCTACACCTTC
CDR3aa: CATSGGLVSGNYGYTF

d_gene: TRBD1
v_gene: TRBV29-1
j_gene: TRBJ2-5
abundance: many
CDR3nt: TGCAGCGTCGGGGGACAGGGGTCGGAGACCCAGTACTTC
CDR3aa: CSVGGQGSETQYF

d_gene: TRBD2
v_gene: TRBV11-2
j_gene: TRBJ2-3
abundance: medium-sized
CDR3nt: TGTGCCAGCAGCTTAATGAGCGGGATTACCGATACGCAGTATTTT
CDR3aa: CASSLMSGITDTQYF

d_gene: NA
v_gene: TRBV11-3
j_gene: TRBJ1-1
abundance: medium-sized
CDR3nt: TGTGCCAGCAGCGCCGCTATACATGAAGCTTTCTTT
CDR3aa: CASSAAIHEAFF

d_gene: TRBD1
v_gene: TRBV30
j_gene: TRBJ2-1
abundance: medium-sized
CDR3nt: TGTGCCTGGACTCGACAGGGATCCTACAATGAGCAGTTCTTC
CDR3aa: CAWTRQGSYNEQFF

d_gene: NA
v_gene: TRBV30
j_gene: TRBJ2-7
abundance: many
CDR3nt: TGTGCCTGGAGTAGAGGACTGGGCTACGAGCAGTACTTC
CDR3aa: CAWSRGLGYEQYF

d_gene: NA
v_gene: TRBV29-1
j_gene: TRBJ2-7
abundance: large
CDR3nt: TGCAGCGTTGAAGGGAACTACGAGCAGTACTTC
CDR3aa: CSVEGNYEQYF

d_gene: NA
v_gene: TRBV10-3
j_gene: TRBJ2-6
abundance: many
CDR3nt: TGTGCCATCAGTGAGCTGGAGGCCAACGTCCTGACTTTC
CDR3aa: CAISELEANVLTF

d_gene: TRBD2
v_gene: TRBV20-1
j_gene: TRBJ2-7
abundance: medium-sized
CDR3nt: TGCAGTGCTCCCAGCGGGAGGGACTACGAGCAGTACTTC
CDR3aa: CSAPSGRDYEQYF

d_gene: NA
v_gene: TRBV28
j_gene: TRBJ1-5
abundance: few
CDR3nt: TGTGCCAGCAGTTTAGACATTTTAAGCAATCAGCCCCAGCATTTT
CDR3aa: CASSLDILSNQPQHF

d_gene: NA
v_gene: TRBV6-1
j_gene: TRBJ1-2
abundance: many
CDR3nt: TGTGCCAGCAGTTTCCTGAACTATGGCTACACCTTC
CDR3aa: CASSFLNYGYTF

d_gene: TRBD2
v_gene: TRBV11-3
j_gene: TRBJ2-1
abundance: large
CDR3nt: TGTGCCAGCAGCTTAGGGGGGACTAGCGGCTTAGGGGAGCAGTTCTTC
CDR3aa: CASSLGGTSGLGEQFF

d_gene: TRBD1
v_gene: TRBV4-1
j_gene: TRBJ1-4
abundance: NA
CDR3nt: TGCGCCAGCAAAAGGGGGCAGGGGGGAGAAAACCTGTTTTTT
CDR3aa: CASKRGQGGENLFF

d_gene: NA
v_gene: TRBV7-2
j_gene: TRBJ2-3
abundance: many
CDR3nt: TGTGCCAGCAGCTCCGCGGTTGGTACGCAGTATTTT
CDR3aa: CASSSAVGTQYF

d_gene: NA
v_gene: TRBV7-2
j_gene: TRBJ2-3
abundance: medium-sized
CDR3nt: TGTGCCAGCAGCTTAGCGCACTTGAATACGCAGTATTTT
CDR3aa: CASSLAHLNTQYF

d_gene: NA
v_gene: TRBV10-3
j_gene: TRBJ1-1
abundance: many
CDR3nt: TGTGCCATCAGTGAAGGGGAGCTGAACACTGAAGCTTTCTTT
CDR3aa: CAISEGELNTEAFF

d_gene: NA
v_gene: TRBV6-2/TRBV6-3
j_gene: TRBJ1-2
abundance: many
CDR3nt: TGTGCCAGCAGTTACCTCGGGCAGGGAGGAGGCTACACCTTC
CDR3aa: CASSYLGQGGGYTF

d_gene: NA
v_gene: TRBV6-1
j_gene: TRBJ2-2
abundance: medium-sized
CDR3nt: TGTGCCAGTAGCCCCCTCGACAGTCTCACCGGGGAGCTGTTTTTT
CDR3aa: CASSPLDSLTGELFF

d_gene: TRBD2
v_gene: TRBV2
j_gene: TRBJ2-1
abundance: medium-sized
CDR3nt: TGTGCCAGCAGTGAAGGGACTAGCGGGCTCAATGAGCAGTTCTTC
CDR3aa: CASSEGTSGLNEQFF

d_gene: NA
v_gene: TRBV20-1
j_gene: TRBJ2-7
abundance: many
CDR3nt: TGCAGTGCCGTGGTCCTGGACTCCTACGAGCAGTACTTC
CDR3aa: CSAVVLDSYEQYF

d_gene: NA
v_gene: TRBV18
j_gene: TRBJ2-5
abundance: many
CDR3nt: TGTGCCAGCTCACCAAACCCACATCAAGAGACCCAGTACTTC
CDR3aa: CASSPNPHQETQYF

d_gene: TRBD1
v_gene: TRBV11-2
j_gene: TRBJ2-5
abundance: few
CDR3nt: TGTGCCAGCAGCTTAGGCCCCTCCGGACAGGGGGCTCCAGAGACCCAGTACTTC
CDR3aa: CASSLGPSGQGAPETQYF

d_gene: NA
v_gene: TRBV19
j_gene: TRBJ2-1
abundance: NA
CDR3nt: TGTGCCAGTAGTATGGGCTGGGGGTGGGACAATGAGCAGTTCTTC
CDR3aa: CASSMGWGWDNEQFF

d_gene: TRBD2
v_gene: TRBV28
j_gene: TRBJ2-5
abundance: many
CDR3nt: TGTGCCAGCACAGCGGGAGGTTCCACGCACGATATAGAGACCCAGTACTTC
CDR3aa: CASTAGGSTHDIETQYF

d_gene: TRBD2
v_gene: TRBV5-1
j_gene: TRBJ2-1
abundance: few
CDR3nt: TGCGCCAGCAGCTTGGGGGGTAGCGGGATATTTACTGAGCAGTTCTTC
CDR3aa: CASSLGGSGIFTEQFF

d_gene: NA
v_gene: TRBV11-2
j_gene: TRBJ2-4
abundance: NA
CDR3nt: TGTGCCAGCAGCTTGGTCGGGCAGCTAGCCAAAAACATTCAGTACTTC
CDR3aa: CASSLVGQLAKNIQYF

d_gene: TRBD2
v_gene: TRBV5-1
j_gene: TRBJ2-1
abundance: medium-sized
CDR3nt: TGCGCCAGCACTAGCGGGAGCTCGTATGAGCAGTTCTTC
CDR3aa: CASTSGSSYEQFF

d_gene: NA
v_gene: TRBV18
j_gene: TRBJ1-1
abundance: many
CDR3nt: TGTGCCAGCTCACCGCGTACAGGGTTCAACACTGAAGCTTTCTTT
CDR3aa: CASSPRTGFNTEAFF

d_gene: TRBD2
v_gene: TRBV10-1
j_gene: TRBJ2-1
abundance: many
CDR3nt: TGCGCCAGCAGTGATTCTAGCGGGAGCTCCTACAATGAGCAGTTCTTC
CDR3aa: CASSDSSGSSYNEQFF

d_gene: TRBD1
v_gene: TRBV28
j_gene: TRBJ2-7
abundance: NA
CDR3nt: TGTGCCAGCAGCAGCCAGGGGGCAAACTCCTACGAGCAGTACTTC
CDR3aa: CASSSQGANSYEQYF

d_gene: NA
v_gene: TRBV7-6
j_gene: TRBJ1-5
abundance: medium-sized
CDR3nt: TGTGCCAGCAGCTTAGCGGCCAATCAGCCCCAGCATTTT
CDR3aa: CASSLAANQPQHF

d_gene: NA
v_gene: TRBV12-3/TRBV12-4
j_gene: TRBJ1-1
abundance: NA
CDR3nt: TGTGCCAGCAGCCGGGGACAGAACACTGAAGCTTTCTTT
CDR3aa: CASSRGQNTEAFF

d_gene: TRBD2
v_gene: TRBV7-2
j_gene: TRBJ2-1
abundance: many
CDR3nt: TGTGCCAGCAGCTTAGATTGGACTAGCGGGAGGGCCGGGGGCAATGAGCAGTTCTTC
CDR3aa: CASSLDWTSGRAGGNEQFF

d_gene: NA
v_gene: TRBV20-1
j_gene: TRBJ2-7
abundance: many
CDR3nt: TGCAGTGCTAGAGATGCGAGCGTACTCTCCTACGAGCAGTACTTC
CDR3aa: CSARDASVLSYEQYF